This TCR beta chain was found in a study of monozygotic twins with inflammatory bowel disease. Reanalyzing the 5' RACE reads, TCRdb keeps one entry per CDR3 protein, without DNA. The repertoire shows roughly 330,000 distinct CDR3 sequences; the top ten hold approximately 2%. This TCR came from a human donor with ulcerative colitis or Crohn's disease, or a healthy co-twin of an affected twin (not recorded which). The source material was blood.

The chain's CDR3 is CSAKTPLADYEQYF. The chain joins TRBV20-1 to TRBJ2-7; TCRdb returns TRBD2, unconfirmable since there is no DNA. This CDR3 has 14 amino acids. CDR1 is DFQATT, CDR2 SNEGSKA, per germline (reference sequence).